These 7 T cell receptor beta chains were all obtained from the same sample, sequenced in a study of response to subunit inactivated influenza vaccine. TCRdb re-analysed the RT-PCR reads in MiXCR, keeping a single row per CDR3 protein. The sample holds over 450,000 distinct CDR3 sequences, 13% seen once. Here the sequenced sample was PBMCs from blood, taken about 6 weeks after vaccination. Receptors originate from a man in his forties or fifties who received an inactivated influenza vaccine.

This chain connects TRBV12-3 or TRBV12-4 to TRBJ2-2; tentative D call: TRBD2 (5 bases). The CDR3 has 15 amino acids. V lost 1 base, J lost 7 bases, and 13 bases lay in between. CDR3 DNA: TGTGCCAGCAGTTTAGGGACGGGGTTCAGCGGGGAGCTGTTTTTT. Protein: CASSLGTGFSGELFF.

The chain uses TRBV20-1 and TRBJ2-3; TRBD2 aligns across 10 bases. With V trimmed by 6 bases and J by 3 bases, 6 bases remained unmatched. CDR3 size: 14 residues. Germline lookup yields CDR1 DFQATT and CDR2 SNEGSKA (reference sequence). CDR3 bases: TGCAGTGCAACCTCTAGCGGGAGAACAGATACGCAGTATTTT. It is translated as CSATSSGRTDTQYF.

CDR3 sequence (DNA): TGCAGTGCCATTTCCCCCAGGGAAGGGTCCGAGCAGTACTTC. Residues: CSAISPREGSEQYF. The V and J genes are TRBV20-1 and TRBJ2-7, with D possibly being TRBD1 (5 bases). Trimming pared 6 bases from V and 6 bases from J, leaving 21 bases between. CDR1 DFQATT and CDR2 SNEGSKA come from the germline V gene (reference sequence). The CDR3 consists of 14 residues.

This clonotype was detected only a few times. The V gene is TRBV4-3, the J gene TRBJ2-7; D is undetermined. The CDR3 runs to 15 residues. Germline V gene lookup returns CDR1 LGHNA and CDR2 YSLEER. V was clipped by 0 bases and J by 6 bases, with 15 bases between them. CDR3 sequence reads: CASSQDMGQDSEQYF. CDR3 nucleotide sequence: TGCGCCAGCAGCCAAGATATGGGCCAGGATAGCGAGCAGTACTTC.

This rearrangement joins TRBV4-3 to TRBJ2-4; 9 bases align to TRBD2. CDR1 LGHNA and CDR2 YSLEER come from the germline V gene. This CDR3 spans 18 amino acids. After removal of 0 bases from V and 5 bases from J, the junction contained 11 bases not matched to a gene. The CDR3: CASSQDWGGGAVENIQYF. In nucleotides, the CDR3 is TGCGCCAGCAGCCAAGATTGGGGCGGGGGGGCCGTCGAAAACATTCAGTACTTC.

This clonotype occurred a few times. V gene TRBV5-8 combines with J gene TRBJ2-1; D gene ambiguous. The CDR3 loop spans 14 amino acids. The V gene lost 1 base and the J gene lost 7 bases, with 12 bases spanning the gap. CDR1 and CDR2 (germline): SGHTS, YDEGEE. The CDR3 loop is CASSLNVGFNEQFF. The CDR3 region has the DNA TGTGCCAGCAGCTTGAATGTGGGTTTTAATGAGCAGTTCTTC.

The chain joins TRBV10-3 to TRBJ2-7; TRBD1 or TRBD2 may be the D gene (5 bases each). The CDR3 is 12 residues long. The germline V and J ends were trimmed by 3 bases and 6 bases, with 9 bases remaining between them. CDR1 is ENHRY, CDR2 SYGVKD, per germline. The CDR3 reads CAISDRDGEQYF. CDR3 coding DNA: TGTGCCATCAGTGATAGGGACGGCGAGCAGTACTTC.